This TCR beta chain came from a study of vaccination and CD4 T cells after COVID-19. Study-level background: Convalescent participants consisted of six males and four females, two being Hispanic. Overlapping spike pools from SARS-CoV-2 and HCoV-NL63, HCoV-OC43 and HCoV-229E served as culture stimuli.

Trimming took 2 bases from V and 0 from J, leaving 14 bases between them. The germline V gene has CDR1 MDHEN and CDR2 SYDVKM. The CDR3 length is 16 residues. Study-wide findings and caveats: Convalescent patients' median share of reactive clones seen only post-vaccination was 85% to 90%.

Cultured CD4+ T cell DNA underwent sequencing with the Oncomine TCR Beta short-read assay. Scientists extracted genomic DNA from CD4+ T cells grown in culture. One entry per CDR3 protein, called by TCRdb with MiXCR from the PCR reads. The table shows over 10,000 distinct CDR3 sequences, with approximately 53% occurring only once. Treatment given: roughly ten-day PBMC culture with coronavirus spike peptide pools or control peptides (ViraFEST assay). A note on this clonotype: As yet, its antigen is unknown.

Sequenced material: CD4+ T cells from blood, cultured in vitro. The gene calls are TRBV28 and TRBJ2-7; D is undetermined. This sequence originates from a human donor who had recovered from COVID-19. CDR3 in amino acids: CASSLSLKARSYEQYF. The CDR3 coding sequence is TGTGCCAGCAGTTTAAGTTTGAAGGCTCGCTCCTACGAGCAGTACTTC.